Listed below are T cell receptor beta chains from one sample, sequenced in a study of blood T cell repertoires in COVID-19. Assay used: immunoSEQ multiplex PCR; TCRdb lists only in-frame clones, some missing. The sample holds roughly 150,000 clones, approximately 90% seen once. The sequenced sample consisted of peripheral blood. These receptors were collected from a man between 18 and 35 years old with COVID-19, enrolled during active disease. The CDR3 runs from the conserved cysteine through the conserved F or W. D genes are given only for firm matches. The size entry is marked missing in some rows and otherwise reads once, few, many or a size class.

size: .; D: TRBD2; J: TRBJ2-7; V: TRBV10-3; CDR3: CATRVAGGLPYEQYF; DNA: TGTGCCACCCGTGTTGCGGGGGGTTTACCCTACGAGCAGTACTTC
size: .; D: .; J: TRBJ1-2; V: TRBV10-3; CDR3: CAISAGKFSTGYGYTF; DNA: TGTGCCATCAGTGCCGGCAAATTCTCTACGGGCTATGGCTACACCTTC
size: .; D: .; J: TRBJ2-7; V: TRBV13; CDR3: CASSFRLSYEQYF; DNA: TGTGCCAGCAGCTTCAGACTCTCCTACGAGCAGTACTTC
size: .; D: TRBD2; J: TRBJ2-1; V: TRBV29-1; CDR3: CSVSEGGTSGRIDSYNEQFF; DNA: TGCAGCGTTTCGGAGGGCGGGACTAGCGGGAGGATTGACTCCTACAATGAGCAGTTCTTC
size: .; D: TRBD1; J: TRBJ1-2; V: TRBV3-1/TRBV3-2; CDR3: CASSHKWDRGYGYTF; DNA: TGTGCCAGCAGCCACAAATGGGACAGGGGCTATGGCTACACCTTC
size: .; D: .; J: TRBJ1-5; V: TRBV30; CDR3: CAWGQYNQPQHF; DNA: TGTGCCTGGGGACAGTACAATCAGCCCCAGCATTTT
size: .; D: TRBD1; J: TRBJ2-7; V: TRBV11-2; CDR3: CASSLDHRGREHEQYF; DNA: TGTGCCAGCAGCTTAGATCACAGGGGGCGCGAACACGAGCAGTACTTC
size: .; D: .; J: TRBJ1-5; V: TRBV12-3/TRBV12-4; CDR3: CASSLGQNQPQHF; DNA: TGTGCCAGCAGTTTAGGGCAGAATCAGCCCCAGCATTTT
size: once; D: TRBD2; J: TRBJ2-3; V: TRBV5-4; CDR3: CASSLRTSGFTDTQYF; DNA: TGTGCCAGCAGCCTCAGGACTAGCGGTTTCACAGATACGCAGTATTTT
size: .; D: TRBD1; J: TRBJ2-6; V: TRBV19; CDR3: CASSISGGGANVLTF; DNA: TGTGCCAGTAGTATTTCAGGGGGTGGGGCCAACGTCCTGACTTTC
size: .; D: .; J: TRBJ1-2; V: TRBV28; CDR3: CASSLKGRAKSGYTF; DNA: TGTGCCAGCAGTCTTAAGGGGAGGGCCAAATCTGGCTACACCTTC
size: .; D: TRBD1; J: TRBJ1-6; V: TRBV11-2; CDR3: CASRARWTGEDSPLHF; DNA: TGTGCCAGCAGAGCACGGTGGACAGGGGAAGATTCACCCCTCCACTTT
size: .; D: .; J: TRBJ2-3; V: TRBV5-1; CDR3: CASSLEAAGGTDTQYF; DNA: TGCGCCAGCAGCTTGGAAGCGGCCGGGGGAACAGATACGCAGTATTTT
size: once; D: .; J: TRBJ2-7; V: TRBV29-1; CDR3: CSVLQVEQYF; DNA: TGCAGCGTACTACAGGTTGAGCAGTACTTC
size: .; D: .; J: TRBJ2-2; V: TRBV18; CDR3: CASSPETGTGELFF; DNA: TGTGCCAGCTCCCCTGAGACAGGCACCGGGGAGCTGTTTTTT